These T cell receptor beta chains were read from a single sample in a study of siplizumab effects on memory and regulatory T cells. The repertoire was sequenced with immunoSEQ multiplex PCR; TCRdb's copy has only in-frame clones and lacks some. Of just over 40,000 clones listed, roughly 90% are singletons. The material sequenced was naive CD4+ T cells sorted from blood. The receptors were sampled from a human donor in good health. The CDR3 runs from the conserved cysteine through the conserved F or W.

v_call | cdr3_aa
TRBV10-3 | CAISGQGGSYEQYF
TRBV19 | CASQQGEQPQHF
TRBV11-2 | CASSTRTGPYEQYF
TRBV5-1 | CASSLEVDGTFDTEAFF
TRBV6-1 | CASNRDSLYEQYF
TRBV4-1 | CASSQDPGGRPQHF
TRBV18 | CASSPAGWGNEKLFF
TRBV6-5 | CASSPGTGVYEQYF
TRBV11-3 | CASSLGRDLVADTQYF
TRBV29-1 | CSADSGAQETQYF
TRBV29-1 | CSVGVGTQYF
TRBV10-3 | CAISEGRQPNYGYTF
TRBV5-1 | CASSLGQLTNEKLFF
TRBV7-2 | CASSPRPGQSYEQYF
TRBV29-1 | CSVSYRGQRDTEAFF
TRBV5-4 | CASSLQGQARRNTIYF
TRBV19 | CATIPGTGVRDTQYF
TRBV14 | CASSQAGTGNTIYF
TRBV10-3 | CAISLGPPGGYTF
TRBV19 | CASSTSGGHLGF
TRBV4-2 | CASSQGGMTSGTTETQYF
TRBV5-4 | CASSPGTGRNSPLHF
TRBV5-1 | CASSFKGEDYGYTF
TRBV27 | CASSSWTGLTDTQYF
TRBV6-6 | CASSYGTGGSRSEAFF
TRBV11-2 | CASSLDLAGYEQYF
TRBV9 | CASSVEGASYNEQFF
TRBV6-4 | CASSEGQPTDTQYF
TRBV2 | CASPPRRGQRRGYTF
TRBV6-5 | CASTRSPGQGGGYTF
TRBV6-1 | CASGGQGQETQYF
TRBV18 | CASSSFRVQRGNNEQFF
TRBV18 | CASSPGDRGYGYTF